The next 13 T cell receptor beta chains were all read from a single sample in a study of T cells in narcolepsy. Repertoires were generated with immunoSEQ multiplex PCR, while TCRdb's copy carries only in-frame clones and drops some. The table records over 25,000 clones, about 80% of them present only once. Material: CD45RA- memory CD4+ T cells from PBMCs. The source is a human donor with narcolepsy.

This chain links TRBV29-1 with TRBJ2-5, with D unclear. Trimming removed 6 bases from V and 5 bases from J, with 10 bases in between. There are 11 residues in the CDR3. The germline gives CDR1 SQVTM, CDR2 ANQGSEA. CDR3 protein: CSVRPAETQYF. The CDR3 bases are TGCAGCGTCCGGCCCGCTGAGACCCAGTACTTC.

This clone was seen only a few times. The gene calls are TRBV10-2 and TRBJ2-7; a possible D gene is TRBD2 (7 bases). Germline loops: CDR1 WSHSY, CDR2 SAAADI. This CDR3 is 16 amino acids long. The V gene lost 2 bases and the J gene lost 1 base, with 15 bases spanning the gap. CDR3 DNA sequence: TGCGCCAGCAGTGAGGTCGGCGGGGGCCGGTCCTACGAGCAGTACTTC. It codes for CASSEVGGGRSYEQYF.

The CDR3 DNA is TGTGCCAGCAGAGCGGCCGGGGGGGCCACCGTTTCGAACATTCAGTACTTC. Translating it yields CASRAAGGATVSNIQYF. The chain couples TRBV7-2 to TRBJ2-4; 8 bases are shared with TRBD2. V was pared by 6 bases and J by 7 bases, with 17 bases of the junction left unmatched. CDR1 and CDR2 from the germline V gene are SGHTA and FQGNSA. This CDR3 has 17 amino acids.

In this sample, this clone turned up once. This sequence joins TRBV10-3 and TRBJ2-3; TRBD1 or TRBD2 may be the D gene (5 bases each). This CDR3 has 14 residues. Germline V gene data show CDR1 as ENHRY and CDR2 as SYGVKD. Trimming shortened V by 8 bases and J by 0 bases, and 12 bases separated the two germline ends. DNA of the CDR3: TGTGCCATCGCTAGGGACGTCAGCACAGATACGCAGTATTTT. Protein: CAIARDVSTDTQYF.

The genes are TRBV29-1 and TRBJ2-1, with D perhaps being TRBD1 or TRBD2 (5 bases each). Germline CDR1 is SQVTM and CDR2 is ANQGSEA. CDR3 length equals 11 residues. Trimming stripped 7 bases from V and 6 bases from J, with 10 bases between. The CDR3 protein is CSAGRSNEQFF. The CDR3 DNA is TGCAGCGCGGGACGCAGCAATGAGCAGTTCTTC.

The V and J genes are TRBV6-6 and TRBJ2-7, with no clear D. Germline V CDR1 and CDR2: MNHNY, SVGAGI (reference sequence). CDR3 length equals 14 residues. V lost 5 bases and J 0 bases, leaving 11 bases between the germline ends. As DNA, the CDR3 is TGTGCCAGCAGTGCACAATTAAACTCCTACGAGCAGTACTTC. This sequence encodes CASSAQLNSYEQYF.

V is TRBV30 and J is TRBJ2-7; D unclear. Trimming took off 2 bases at V and 6 bases at J, with 8 bases between the two ends. This CDR3 has 11 residues. The V gene's germline CDR1 is GTSNPN and CDR2 SVGIG (reference sequence). CDR3 nucleotide sequence: TGTGCCTGGAGTACCCTGGGCGAGCAGTACTTC. Protein: CAWSTLGEQYF. Drawing the rest from reference TRBV30 and TRBJ2-7, the complete variable domain is SQTIHQWPATLVQPVGSPLSLECTVEGTSNPNLYWYRQAAGRGLQLLFYSVGIGQISSEVPQNLSASRPQDRQFILSSKKLLLSDSGFYLCAWSTLGEQYFGPGTRLTVT.

This clone was picked up a small number of times. V gene TRBV6-5 combines with J gene TRBJ2-7; no reliable D call. The CDR3 has 15 amino acids. From germline, CDR1 is MNHEY and CDR2 SVGAGI. V gave up 2 bases and J gave up 6 bases, with 17 bases separating them. Here the CDR3 reads CASSYATGSRGEQYF. In DNA, the CDR3 is TGTGCCAGCAGTTACGCTACCGGGTCTCGCGGCGAGCAGTACTTC.

The table lists this clone with a count of one. This chain connects TRBV30 to TRBJ1-2; no definite D call. Germline assignment: CDR1 GTSNPN and CDR2 SVGIG (reference sequence). V dropped 7 bases and J dropped 0 bases, with 15 bases sitting between them. This CDR3 has 14 amino acids. CDR3 bases: TGTGCCTCCCTCCTGGCCACAACTAACTATGGCTACACCTTC. Translating it yields CASLLATTNYGYTF.

This clone was counted a few times. The rearrangement joins TRBV5-4 to TRBJ2-5; D might be TRBD1 (5 bases). CDR3 size: 14 residues. Germline CDR1 reads SGHNT; CDR2 reads YYREEE (reference sequence). The germline V and J ends were trimmed by 4 bases and 2 bases, with 12 bases remaining between them. CDR3 bases: TGTGCCAGCAGCCAGGGCAGGGAACAAGAGACCCAGTACTTC. Translated: CASSQGREQETQYF.

The count of this clone is one. The V gene is TRBV7-2, the J gene TRBJ2-7; D perhaps matches TRBD2 (5 bases). The CDR3 is made up of 13 amino acids. Germline V gene sequence: CDR1 SGHTA, CDR2 FQGNSA. V lost 0 bases and J 5 bases, leaving 8 bases between the germline ends. The CDR3 DNA reads as TGTGCCAGCAGCTTAGCGGAGGTGGACGAGCAGTACTTC. As protein: CASSLAEVDEQYF. The whole variable domain, remainder taken from reference TRBV7-2 and TRBJ2-7, is GAGVSQSPSNKVTEKGKDVELRCDPISGHTALYWYRQSLGQGLEFLIYFQGNSAPDKSGLPSDRFSAERTGGSVSTLTIQRTQQEDSAVYLCASSLAEVDEQYFGPGTRLTVT.

This chain uses TRBV7-2 with TRBJ2-5; 8 nucleotides agree with TRBD2. The V segment lost 6 bases and the J segment 5 bases; nucleotides outside the gene matches: 8. CDR1 SGHTA and CDR2 FQGNSA come from the germline V gene. The CDR3 extends over 14 amino acids. CDR3 region: CASRFSGGAETQYF. CDR3 nucleotides: TGTGCCAGCAGGTTCTCGGGGGGGGCGGAGACCCAGTACTTC.

This clone was counted between two and nine times. DNA of the CDR3: TGTGCCAGCTCACAATCGACAGGGATTAATTCACCCCTCCACTTT. Translation: CASSQSTGINSPLHF. V is TRBV18 and J is TRBJ1-6, with 7 bases matching TRBD1. The CDR3 sequence is 15 residues long. Losses at the gene ends were 4 bases for V and 6 bases for J; bases not matched to a gene: 6. Germline V gives CDR1 KGHSH, CDR2 LQKENI. Full variable domain (rest looked up from reference TRBV18 and TRBJ1-6): NAGVMQNPRHLVRRRGQEARLRCSPMKGHSHVYWYRQLPEEGLKFMVYLQKENIIDESGMPKERFSAEFPKEGPSILRIQQVVRGDSAAYFCASSQSTGINSPLHFGNGTRLTVT.